These 30 T cell receptor beta chains were all obtained from the same sample, sequenced in a study of cytomegalovirus exposure and HLA in healthy donors. Primers included in the PCR were 60 Vbeta and 13 Jbeta primers. The data were produced by immunoSEQ multiplex PCR, yet TCRdb's version contains in-frame clones alone and is incomplete. This sample has 130,000 to 150,000 clones; around 82% occur once, and the top ten carry 6.8%. Sequencing was carried out using PBMCs. The receptors stem from a man aged 40-49 years in good health and CMV-seropositive.

The chain has TRBV5-1 and TRBJ2-1; possible D gene TRBD2, 6 bases. The V gene's germline CDR1 is SGHRS and CDR2 YFSETQ. The CDR3 has 14 amino acids. The V end was cut by 2 bases, the J end by 5 bases, with 11 bases between. This CDR3 reads CASSFQRTNNEQFF. DNA of the CDR3: TGCGCCAGCAGCTTTCAACGGACTAACAATGAGCAGTTCTTC.

V and J are TRBV19 and TRBJ2-3; 12 bases line up with TRBD2. Losses at the gene ends were 3 bases for V and 8 bases for J; bases not matched to a gene: 9. Germline V CDR1 and CDR2: LNHDA, SQIVND (reference sequence). The CDR3 consists of 16 residues. The CDR3 DNA follows: TGTGCCAGTAGTATGGGTTCTAGCGGGGGGGCCGCTACGCAGTATTTT. Translated: CASSMGSSGGAATQYF.

As concerns this clone: Distinct nucleotide sequences in the sample also encode this CDR3. This chain links TRBV5-1 with TRBJ1-2, with D perhaps TRBD1 (6 bases). V lost 0 bases to trimming and J lost 6 bases, with 6 bases between them. CDR3 size: 12 residues. Germline V gene lookup returns CDR1 SGHRS and CDR2 YFSETQ. The CDR3 nucleotides are TGCGCCAGCAGCTTGGAGGGGGATGGCTACACCTTC. It yields the protein CASSLEGDGYTF.

This rearrangement joins TRBV19 to TRBJ2-7; 7 positions agree with TRBD1. The germline CDR1 and CDR2 sequences are LNHDA and SQIVND (reference sequence). There are 14 residues in the CDR3. V was pared by 4 bases and J by 2 bases, with 5 bases of the junction left unmatched. CDR3 residues: CASSNLGTAYEQYF. CDR3 DNA: TGTGCCAGTAGTAACCTCGGGACAGCCTACGAGCAGTACTTC. The variable domain in full, completed from reference TRBV19 and TRBJ2-7, reads DGGITQSPKYLFRKEGQNVTLSCEQNLNHDAMYWYRQDPGQGLRLIYYSQIVNDFQKGDIAEGYSVSREKKESFPLTVTSAQKNPTAFYLCASSNLGTAYEQYFGPGTRLTVT.

About this clone itself: This specimen includes other DNA sequences encoding the same CDR3. V usage is TRBV15 and J usage is TRBJ2-7; TRBD1 matches 7 bases. J lost 4 bases, V lost 2 bases, and 2 bases had no gene match. CDR1 and CDR2 (germline): LNHNV, YYDKDF (reference sequence). There are 13 residues in the CDR3. DNA for the CDR3: TGTGCCACCAGCAGACTACAGGGGTACGAGCAGTACTTC. Translation gives CATSRLQGYEQYF.

This chain joins TRBV6-6 and TRBJ1-4; 8 positions match TRBD1. This CDR3 has 13 amino acids. Germline V gene data show CDR1 as MNHNY and CDR2 as SVGAGI (reference sequence). The V gene end was trimmed by 8 bases and the J gene end by 8 bases; junction bases not matched to a gene: 7. CDR3 sequence (DNA): TGTGCCAGCGGACAGGGCGCCTCGGAAAAACTGTTTTTT. It encodes CASGQGASEKLFF.

This clone appeared a single time. The rearrangement joins TRBV30 to TRBJ2-2; TRBD2 matches at 11 bases. Germline assignment: CDR1 GTSNPN and CDR2 SVGIG (reference sequence). This CDR3 has 15 residues. V dropped 1 base and J dropped 5; count of bases not matched to a gene: 3. DNA for the CDR3: TGTGCCTGGAGTGCTTGGACTAGCGGGACCGGGGAGCTGTTTTTT. Protein sequence: CAWSAWTSGTGELFF.

This chain links TRBV10-3 with TRBJ1-2; TRBD1 matches at 7 bases. The CDR3 extends over 14 amino acids. Germline CDR1 ENHRY, CDR2 SYGVKD. J lost 8 bases, V lost 4 bases, and 10 bases had no gene match. Here the CDR3 DNA reads TGTGCCATCAGTGCAACTGGGCAGGGGGAAGGCTACACCTTC. Amino acids: CAISATGQGEGYTF.

This sequence joins TRBV9 and TRBJ2-5; unclear D gene. The ends were cut back, 3 bases at V and 0 bases at J, with 12 bases in the middle. CDR3 length: 15 residues. The germline CDR1 and CDR2 sequences are SGDLS and YYNGEE. The CDR3: CASSAPHSYQETQYF. CDR3 DNA: TGTGCCAGCAGCGCCCCCCACTCGTACCAAGAGACCCAGTACTTC.

About this clone itself: An end of the junction does not agree with germline; a read error may underlie this. The chain couples TRBV7-6 to TRBJ2-7; D is perhaps TRBD1 (5 bases). Germline assignment: CDR1 SGHVS and CDR2 FNYEAQ. The CDR3 runs 12 residues. The CDR3 here is CASSLKAIAGNF. The DNA for the CDR3 is TGTGCCAGCAGCTTAAAGGCTATAGCAGGGAACTTC.

CDR3 nucleotide sequence: TGTGCCAGCAGTGAGCCCGGGACAGGAGTCTACGAGCAGTACTTC. Its translation: CASSEPGTGVYEQYF. The chain employs TRBV28 and TRBJ2-7; TRBD1 matches at 8 bases. Germline CDR1 reads MDHEN; CDR2 reads SYDVKM. J lost 3 bases, V lost 5 bases, and 9 bases had no gene match. This CDR3 has 15 amino acids.

The chain recombines TRBV18 with TRBJ1-1, with TRBD1 matching over 9 bases. The CDR3 totals 15 residues. The V gene's germline CDR1 is KGHSH and CDR2 LQKENI. V was pared by 6 bases and J by 4 bases, with 9 bases of the junction left unmatched. The CDR3 reads CASSPRTGVPTEAFF. The DNA for the CDR3 is TGTGCCAGCTCGCCAAGGACAGGGGTCCCCACTGAAGCTTTCTTT.

This chain connects TRBV25-1 to TRBJ2-7; possibly TRBD2 for D (6 bases). The V gene's germline CDR1 is MGHDK and CDR2 SYGVNS. CDR3 length: 14 amino acids. V lost 5 bases and J 3 bases, leaving 14 bases between the germline ends. Here the CDR3 DNA reads TGTGCCAGCAGTCCGATCCGGGGGATCTACGAGCAGTACTTC. Translating gives CASSPIRGIYEQYF.

In its sample, this clone was seen a few times. The chain uses TRBV5-1 and TRBJ2-7, with a weak D call TRBD1 (6 bases). The CDR3 has 16 residues. Deletions cut 2 bases from V and 2 bases from J, with 17 bases between. In germline, CDR1 is SGHRS, CDR2 YFSETQ. The CDR3 loop reads CASSFGLDREAYEQYF. The CDR3 coding sequence is TGCGCCAGCAGCTTTGGTCTGGACAGAGAAGCCTACGAGCAGTACTTC. The full variable domain, with the rest looked up from reference TRBV5-1 and TRBJ2-7, is KAGVTQTPRYLIKTRGQQVTLSCSPISGHRSVSWYQQTPGQGLQFLFEYFSETQRNKGNFPGRFSGRQFSNSRSEMNVSTLELGDSALYLCASSFGLDREAYEQYFGPGTRLTVT.

The rearrangement uses TRBV10-1 and TRBJ2-7, with TRBD2 matching 10 bases. Germline assignment: CDR1 WNHNN and CDR2 SYGVQD (reference sequence). Unmatched junction bases numbered 3, after V lost 3 bases and J lost 4 bases. This CDR3 contains 14 residues. The CDR3 DNA sequence: TGCGCCAGCAGTGACAGCGGGGGGGGTTACGAGCAGTACTTC. Its translation: CASSDSGGGYEQYF.

This chain connects TRBV27 to TRBJ2-7; the match to TRBD2 covers 7 bases. Germline CDR1 reads MNHEY; CDR2 reads SMNVEV (reference sequence). This CDR3 is built from 15 residues. The V gene end was trimmed by 3 bases and the J gene end by 5 bases; junction bases not matched to a gene: 10. In DNA form, the CDR3 reads TGTGCCAGCAGTTTCCGTGATCCAGCGGGAAACGAGCAGTACTTC. Translated, it gives CASSFRDPAGNEQYF.

This clone was picked up one time. The V call is TRBV27, the J call TRBJ1-5; 10 nucleotides align to TRBD1. The germline gives CDR1 MNHEY, CDR2 SMNVEV (reference sequence). V lost 0 bases and J lost 1; bases outside the gene matches: 6. The CDR3 totals 18 residues. In nucleotides, the CDR3 is TGTGCCAGCAGTTTATCGGGACAGGGGTATATGAGCAATCAGCCCCAGCATTTT. Amino acids: CASSLSGQGYMSNQPQHF.

Only a few counts were recorded for this clone. In DNA form, the CDR3 reads TGCGCCAGCAGCGGTCAACCGTCCGAGGTCCCCTACAATGAGCAGTTCTTC. This sequence encodes CASSGQPSEVPYNEQFF. The chain has TRBV5-1 and TRBJ2-1; no reliable D call. Germline assignment: CDR1 SGHRS and CDR2 YFSETQ. V dropped 4 bases and J dropped 2 bases, with 19 bases sitting between them. The CDR3 length is 17 residues.

The chain links TRBV5-8 to TRBJ1-5; 7 nucleotides agree with TRBD1. The V segment lost 4 bases and the J segment 4 bases; nucleotides outside the gene matches: 5. Germline CDR1 reads SGHTS; CDR2 reads YDEGEE. This CDR3 has 14 amino acids. The CDR3 DNA sequence: TGTGCCAGCAGCGACAGGGTCCGGAATCAGCCCCAGCATTTT. This sequence encodes CASSDRVRNQPQHF.

The gene calls are TRBV28 and TRBJ1-5; TRBD1 might be the D (5 bases). Germline-derived CDR1 and CDR2 are MDHEN and SYDVKM. This CDR3 has 15 residues. With 3 bases removed from V and 6 bases from J, the gap between germline ends came to 15 bases. CDR3 coding DNA: TGTGCCAGCAGTTTTCTCGCAGGGATCTCTCAGCCCCAGCATTTT. Protein product: CASSFLAGISQPQHF.

The chain recombines TRBV19 with TRBJ2-7; 9 nucleotides line up with TRBD2. J gave up 4 bases and V 3 bases, and 1 base lay outside the gene matches. The CDR3 runs 13 residues. CDR1 LNHDA and CDR2 SQIVND come from the germline V gene (reference sequence). This CDR3 reads CASSMAGGYEQYF. The CDR3 nucleotides are TGTGCCAGTAGTATGGCGGGGGGGTACGAGCAGTACTTC.

This sequence joins TRBV13 and TRBJ2-1; perhaps TRBD2 as D (5 bases). Germline loops: CDR1 PRHDT, CDR2 FYEKMQ (reference sequence). The length of the CDR3 is 12 residues. Trimming took off 5 bases at V and 7 bases at J, with 9 bases between the two ends. The CDR3 sequence is CASSRGMNEQFF. Here the CDR3 DNA reads TGTGCCAGCAGCCGGGGTATGAATGAGCAGTTCTTC.

CDR3 residues: CASSSRQGALETQYF. DNA of the CDR3: TGCGCCAGCAGCTCGAGACAGGGGGCGTTGGAGACCCAGTACTTC. V and J are TRBV5-1 and TRBJ2-5; TRBD1 aligns across 10 bases. From germline, CDR1 is SGHRS and CDR2 YFSETQ. The CDR3 contains 15 residues. V gave up 3 bases and J gave up 5 bases; unmatched junction bases: 7. The full variable domain, rest sourced from reference TRBV5-1 and TRBJ2-5, is KAGVTQTPRYLIKTRGQQVTLSCSPISGHRSVSWYQQTPGQGLQFLFEYFSETQRNKGNFPGRFSGRQFSNSRSEMNVSTLELGDSALYLCASSSRQGALETQYFGPGTRLLVL.

V gene TRBV5-6 combines with J gene TRBJ2-7, with D possibly TRBD1 on 5 matching bases. CDR3 length: 15 residues. V lost 4 bases to trimming and J lost 6 bases, with 20 bases between them. Germline-derived CDR1 and CDR2 are SGHDT and YYEEEE. CDR3 nucleotide sequence: TGTGCCAGCAGCCCCTCCGAAGGGGCATCAGGCGAGCAGTACTTC. Translation gives CASSPSEGASGEQYF. Full variable domain (remainder filled in from reference TRBV5-6 and TRBJ2-7): DAGVTQSPTHLIKTRGQQVTLRCSPKSGHDTVSWYQQALGQGPQFIFQYYEEEERQRGNFPDRFSGHQFPNYSSELNVNALLLGDSALYLCASSPSEGASGEQYFGPGTRLTVT.

The chain recombines TRBV6-5 with TRBJ2-7, with D perhaps matching TRBD1 (6 bases). The CDR3 contains 12 residues. CDR1 is MNHEY and CDR2 is SVGAGI in the germline V gene. Between the trimmed V and J ends, which lost 6 bases and 3 bases, there was a span of 9 bases. The CDR3 spells CASRSQGYEQYF. The CDR3 region has the DNA TGTGCCAGCAGATCACAGGGCTACGAGCAGTACTTC.

The V call is TRBV15, the J call TRBJ1-5, with D unresolved. CDR3 length: 12 amino acids. Trimming took 4 bases from V and 7 from J, leaving 8 bases between them. The V gene's germline CDR1 is LNHNV and CDR2 YYDKDF (reference sequence). The DNA of the CDR3 is TGTGCCACCAGCACAGATCCACAGCCCCAGCATTTT. The encoded protein is CATSTDPQPQHF. Filled out from reference TRBV15 and TRBJ1-5, the complete variable domain reads DAMVIQNPRYQVTQFGKPVTLSCSQTLNHNVMYWYQQKSSQAPKLLFHYYDKDFNNEADTPDNFQSRRPNTSFCFLDIRSPGLGDTAMYLCATSTDPQPQHFGDGTRLSIL.

The J gene is TRBJ2-4, the V gene TRBV9, with D possibly matching TRBD2 (7 bases). The CDR3 loop spans 17 amino acids. CDR1 and CDR2 (germline): SGDLS, YYNGEE. With 2 bases removed from V and 0 bases from J, the gap between germline ends came to 15 bases. The CDR3 nucleotides read TGTGCCAGCAGCGTCGGGGAGGGGGTGCTAGCCAAAAACATTCAGTACTTC. It specifies CASSVGEGVLAKNIQYF.

The CDR3 DNA reads TGTGCCAGCAGCTGGCCGGGACTGGATATAACAGATACGCAGTATTTT. It is translated as CASSWPGLDITDTQYF. This chain connects TRBV5-5 to TRBJ2-3, with D possibly TRBD2 on 6 matching bases. This CDR3 has 16 amino acids. Between the trimmed V and J ends, which lost 3 bases and 3 bases, there was a span of 17 bases. Germline CDR1 and CDR2: SGHKS and YYEKEE (reference sequence).

The chain has TRBV4-3 and TRBJ2-1, with TRBD1 as a possible D gene (5 bases). The V end lost 1 base, the J end lost 14 bases, and 15 bases lay between the germline ends. The germline gives CDR1 LGHNA, CDR2 YSLEER. CDR3 length: 13 amino acids. CDR3 nucleotides: TGCGCCAGCAGCCAAGGGGTTGGGGCGTGGGAGTTCTTC. Translation gives CASSQGVGAWEFF.

This sequence joins TRBV18 and TRBJ1-4; perhaps TRBD1 as D (6 bases). The CDR3 loop spans 14 amino acids. Per the germline V gene, CDR1 is KGHSH and CDR2 is LQKENI. V lost 1 base to trimming and J lost 7 bases, with 10 bases between them. DNA of the CDR3: TGTGCCAGCTCACCACAACAGGGAATTGAAAAACTGTTTTTT. Encoded protein: CASSPQQGIEKLFF.